These T cell receptor beta chains were read from a single sample in a study of T cell repertoires in aging, cancer and after chemotherapy. Each CDR3 protein is one row after TCRdb ran MiXCR on the multiplex PCR reads. The data show thousands of distinct CDR3 sequences, about 25% seen once. Sequencing was performed on blood. These receptors were collected from a human donor with a solid tumor. Each CDR3 is given with its conserved first and last residue. The D gene is left open where the match is weak. For some rows the clone size is stated as once, few or many, or as a class when expanded; others skip it.

TRBJ1-2,few,.,TRBV5-1,CASSRSVPNYGYTF,TGCGCCAGCAGCCGGTCGGTCCCAAACTATGGCTACACCTTC
TRBJ1-5,medium-sized,.,TRBV12-3/TRBV12-4,CASSLDFGQAGHF,TGTGCCAGCAGTTTAGACTTTGGGCAGGCCGGACATTTT
TRBJ2-2,large,TRBD1,TRBV19,CASTATGAGTGELFF,TGTGCCAGTACCGCGACAGGGGCCGGCACCGGGGAGCTGTTTTTT
TRBJ1-1,.,.,TRBV5-6,CASRYTPDGTEAFF,TGCGCCAGCAGGTACACTCCTGACGGGACTGAAGCTTTCTTT
TRBJ2-2,medium-sized,TRBD2,TRBV19,CASSIPSGRSWDTGELFF,TGTGCCAGTAGTATACCTAGCGGGAGGTCTTGGGACACCGGGGAGCTGTTTTTT
TRBJ2-1,.,TRBD2,TRBV20-1,CSARLAGGYNEQFF,TGCAGTGCTAGGCTAGCGGGAGGGTACAATGAGCAGTTCTTC
TRBJ2-1,.,.,TRBV18,CVSSPGTNGYNEQFF,TGTGTCAGCTCACCAGGGACCAATGGATACAATGAGCAGTTCTTC
TRBJ1-3,.,.,TRBV25-1,CASSEVNGNTIYF,TGTGCCAGCAGTGAAGTGAACGGAAACACCATATATTTT
TRBJ1-4,medium-sized,TRBD1,TRBV13,CASSPAGTGDEKLFF,TGTGCCAGCAGCCCGGCCGGGACAGGGGACGAAAAACTGTTTTTT
TRBJ2-7,medium-sized,.,TRBV30,CAWSVAYEQYF,TGTGCCTGGAGCGTGGCCTACGAGCAGTACTTC
TRBJ2-1,medium-sized,TRBD1,TRBV27,CASSGLNRGSTNEQFF,TGTGCCAGCAGCGGATTAAACAGGGGTTCCACTAATGAGCAGTTCTTC
TRBJ1-1,medium-sized,.,TRBV19,CASSIQTEEAFF,TGTGCCAGTAGTATACAGACGGAAGAAGCTTTCTTT
TRBJ1-1,.,.,TRBV28,CASKLDTEAFF,TGTGCCAGCAAATTGGACACTGAAGCTTTCTTT
TRBJ2-1,medium-sized,TRBD2,TRBV18,CASSPLTLAGDEQFF,TGTGCCAGCTCACCACTTACCTTAGCGGGAGATGAGCAGTTCTTC
TRBJ2-7,medium-sized,TRBD2,TRBV18,CASSPPGGGPEQYF,TGTGCCAGCTCACCCCCGGGGGGAGGGCCCGAGCAGTACTTC
TRBJ2-1,large,TRBD2,TRBV19,CASSNGLAGGGQFF,TGTGCCAGTAGTAATGGCCTAGCGGGAGGGGGGCAGTTCTTC
TRBJ2-2,medium-sized,TRBD2,TRBV6-1,CASSGIAGVAGELFF,TGTGCCAGCAGTGGGATAGCGGGAGTTGCCGGGGAGCTGTTTTTT